This TCR beta chain was sequenced in a study of glioma-infiltrating T cells. General study findings and limits: Tissue and blood shared very few CDR3 sequences. Non-neoplastic patients had below-expected tissue-blood divergence, while all gliomas exceeded expectation.

The length of the CDR3 is 13 residues. V lost 5 bases and J lost 7, with 14 bases in between. The germline V gene encodes CDR1 MNHEY and CDR2 SMNVEV (reference sequence). This clonotype was seen only a few times. The antigen is unknown. TCR alpha and beta CDR3 regions were amplified from RNA using iRepertoire nested multiplex PCR. Input was 100-400 ng of tissue mRNA or PBMC total RNA. TCRdb reanalysed the multiplex PCR reads using MiXCR and keeps one entry per CDR3 protein. The data contain 95,000 to 150,000 distinct CDR3 sequences, roughly 24% of them seen just once; the ten biggest clones take up over 12%.

The sequence derives from a human donor with low-grade glioma or glioblastoma, undergoing nonglioma brain surgery, or in good health (not recorded which). The V and J genes are TRBV27 and TRBJ2-5, with D maybe TRBD1 (6 bases). What was sequenced was glioma tissue, nonneoplastic brain tissue, or PBMCs (not recorded which). DNA of the CDR3: TGTGCCAGCAGTGGGGGCAGTCGAGGGACCCAGTACTTC. It specifies CASSGGSRGTQYF.